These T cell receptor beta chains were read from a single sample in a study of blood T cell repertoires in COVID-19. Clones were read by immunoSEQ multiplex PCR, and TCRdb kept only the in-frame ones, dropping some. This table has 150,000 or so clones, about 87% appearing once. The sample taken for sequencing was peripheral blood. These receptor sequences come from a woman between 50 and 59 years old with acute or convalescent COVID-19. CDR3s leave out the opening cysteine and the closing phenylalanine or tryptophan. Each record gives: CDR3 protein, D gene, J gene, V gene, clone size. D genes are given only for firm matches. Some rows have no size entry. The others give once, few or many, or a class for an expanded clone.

ASRFSDEKLF NA TRBJ1-4 TRBV12-3/TRBV12-4 NA
ASSYSSSYNSPLH NA TRBJ1-6 TRBV6-6 NA
ASSQLKGLVNTEAF NA TRBJ1-1 TRBV23-1 NA
AISESLGSSPLH NA TRBJ1-6 TRBV10-3 NA
ASSFIGELF NA TRBJ2-2 TRBV12-3/TRBV12-4 NA
ASSLGGLGGNIQY TRBD2 TRBJ2-4 TRBV11-2 once
ASSQPGNTGELF NA TRBJ2-2 TRBV4-2 NA
ASSPRTANYGYT NA TRBJ1-2 TRBV2 NA
ASSYPSGRPRTDTQY TRBD2 TRBJ2-3 TRBV6-2/TRBV6-3 NA
ASSVGTSGGQETQY TRBD2 TRBJ2-5 TRBV5-1 NA
ATSGASGPQETQY TRBD2 TRBJ2-5 TRBV2 NA
ASSVVQGSTEAF NA TRBJ1-1 TRBV9 NA
ASNGNPNTEAF NA TRBJ1-1 TRBV23-1 NA
ASSRSRDQPQH NA TRBJ1-5 TRBV11-2 NA
ASSFLQGNEKLF NA TRBJ1-4 TRBV27 NA
ASSLGLAPFNEQF NA TRBJ2-1 TRBV11-3 NA
ASSLDLGGSSYNEQF TRBD2 TRBJ2-1 TRBV11-2 NA
ASSSDGINQPQH NA TRBJ1-5 TRBV18 NA
ASSSGGAVGYT NA TRBJ1-2 TRBV19 NA
ASTKAGVSDTQY TRBD2 TRBJ2-3 TRBV9 NA
ASKWGRGSTYYGYT NA TRBJ1-2 TRBV9 once
ASRGSERERTDTQY TRBD2 TRBJ2-3 TRBV2 NA
ASSDRNGD NA TRBJ2-7 TRBV10-1 NA
ASSPVLAGQNTGELF TRBD2 TRBJ2-2 TRBV5-1 NA
ASSRGGHGDTQY NA TRBJ2-3 TRBV18 NA
ASSIRDQPQH NA TRBJ1-5 TRBV19 NA
ASSFGSEQY NA TRBJ2-7 TRBV27 NA
ASSVSQGGNTIY NA TRBJ1-3 TRBV9 NA
ASRRLWGAGEDTGELF TRBD2 TRBJ2-2 TRBV11-2 once
ASSRQDETGGTEAF TRBD1 TRBJ1-1 TRBV10-1 NA
ASSLGPGLYEQY NA TRBJ2-7 TRBV7-2 NA
AWKWTGGAGYT TRBD1 TRBJ1-2 TRBV30 NA
SASGGYEAF NA TRBJ1-1 TRBV20-1 NA
ASSPIISSGVGKTQY TRBD2 TRBJ2-5 TRBV7-2 NA
AWSSGKGEQF NA TRBJ2-1 TRBV30 NA
ASSLGLAGAYEQY TRBD2 TRBJ2-7 TRBV27 NA
ASSSIGRGYGNQPQH NA TRBJ1-5 TRBV5-5 NA
ASSSGQGNQPQH TRBD1 TRBJ1-5 TRBV7-9 once
AWRYRQIRSPLH NA TRBJ1-6 TRBV30 once
ASSRGPANTGELF NA TRBJ2-2 TRBV6-5 NA